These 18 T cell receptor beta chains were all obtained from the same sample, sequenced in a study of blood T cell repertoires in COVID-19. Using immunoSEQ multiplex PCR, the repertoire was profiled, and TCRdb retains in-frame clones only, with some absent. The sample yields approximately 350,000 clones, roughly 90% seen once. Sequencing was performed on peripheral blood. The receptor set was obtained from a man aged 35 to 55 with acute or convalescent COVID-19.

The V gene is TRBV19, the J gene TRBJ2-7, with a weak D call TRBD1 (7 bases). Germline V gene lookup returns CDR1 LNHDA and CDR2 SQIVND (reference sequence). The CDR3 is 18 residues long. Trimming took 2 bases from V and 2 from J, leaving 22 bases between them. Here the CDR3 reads CASSISLRGDSRAYEQYF. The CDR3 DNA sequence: TGTGCCAGTAGTATAAGTCTGAGGGGGGACAGTCGAGCCTACGAGCAGTACTTC.

The CDR3 region is CASSISGGHSPLHF. The DNA of the CDR3 is TGTGCCAGTAGTATCTCAGGGGGTCATTCACCCCTCCACTTT. The chain couples TRBV19 to TRBJ1-6; TRBD1 matches at 7 bases. The germline V gene encodes CDR1 LNHDA and CDR2 SQIVND (reference sequence). After removal of 3 bases from V and 8 bases from J, the junction contained 4 bases not matched to a gene. The CDR3 has 14 amino acids.

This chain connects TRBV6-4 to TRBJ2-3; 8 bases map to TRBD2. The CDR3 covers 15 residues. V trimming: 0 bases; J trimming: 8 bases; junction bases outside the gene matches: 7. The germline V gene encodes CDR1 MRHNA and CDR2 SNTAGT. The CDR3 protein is CASSDSTGGPGTQYF. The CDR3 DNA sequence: TGTGCCAGCAGTGACTCCACGGGGGGGCCGGGTACGCAGTATTTT.

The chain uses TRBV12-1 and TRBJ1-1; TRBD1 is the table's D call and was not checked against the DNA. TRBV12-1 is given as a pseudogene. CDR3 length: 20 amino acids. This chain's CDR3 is CASSFDSGQPTEMLNTEAFF. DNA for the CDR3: TGTGCCAGCAGCTTTGATTCCGGACAGCCTACAGAAATGCTGAACACTGAAGCTTTCTTT.

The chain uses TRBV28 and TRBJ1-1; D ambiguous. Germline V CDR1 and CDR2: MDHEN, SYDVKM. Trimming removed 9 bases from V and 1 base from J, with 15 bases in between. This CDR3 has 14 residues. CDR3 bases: TGTGCCAGTAACGACCCGGGAGCGAACACTGAAGCTTTCTTT. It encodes CASNDPGANTEAFF.

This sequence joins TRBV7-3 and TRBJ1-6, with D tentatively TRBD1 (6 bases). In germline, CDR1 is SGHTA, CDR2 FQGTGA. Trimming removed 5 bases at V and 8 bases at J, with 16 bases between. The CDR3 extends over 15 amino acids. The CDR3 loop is CASSKTGGQDSPLHF. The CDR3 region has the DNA TGTGCCAGCAGCAAAACGGGGGGCCAGGATTCACCCCTCCACTTT.

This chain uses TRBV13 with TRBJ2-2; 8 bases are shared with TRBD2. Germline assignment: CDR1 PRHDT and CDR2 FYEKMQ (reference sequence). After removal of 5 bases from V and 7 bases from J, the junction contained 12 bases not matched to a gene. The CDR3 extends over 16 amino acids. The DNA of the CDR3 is TGTGCCAGCAGCCTAACCCCGGGGGGGCGAGGCGGGGAGCTGTTTTTT. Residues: CASSLTPGGRGGELFF.

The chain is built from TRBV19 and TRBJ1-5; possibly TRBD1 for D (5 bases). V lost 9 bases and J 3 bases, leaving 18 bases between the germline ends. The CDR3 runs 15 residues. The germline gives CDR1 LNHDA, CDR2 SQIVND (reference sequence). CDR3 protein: CASDGGVGPNQPQHF. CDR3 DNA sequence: TGTGCCAGCGACGGAGGGGTCGGGCCCAATCAGCCCCAGCATTTT.

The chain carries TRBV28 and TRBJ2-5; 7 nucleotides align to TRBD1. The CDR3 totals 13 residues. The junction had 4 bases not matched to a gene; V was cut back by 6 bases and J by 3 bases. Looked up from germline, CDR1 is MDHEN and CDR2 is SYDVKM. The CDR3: CASRLDREETQYF. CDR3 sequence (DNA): TGTGCCAGCAGGCTAGACAGGGAAGAGACCCAGTACTTC.

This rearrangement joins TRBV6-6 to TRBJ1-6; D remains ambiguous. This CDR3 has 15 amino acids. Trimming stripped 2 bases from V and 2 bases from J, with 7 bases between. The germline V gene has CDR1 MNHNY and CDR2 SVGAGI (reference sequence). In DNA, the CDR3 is TGTGCCAGCAGTTACGCGGATACCTATAATTCACCCCTCCACTTT. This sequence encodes CASSYADTYNSPLHF.

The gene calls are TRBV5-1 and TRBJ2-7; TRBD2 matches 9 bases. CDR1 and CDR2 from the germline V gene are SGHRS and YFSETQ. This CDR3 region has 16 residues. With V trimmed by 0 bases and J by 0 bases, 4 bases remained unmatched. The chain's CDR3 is CASSLGLAEPSYEQYF. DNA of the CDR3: TGCGCCAGCAGCTTGGGACTAGCGGAACCCTCCTACGAGCAGTACTTC.

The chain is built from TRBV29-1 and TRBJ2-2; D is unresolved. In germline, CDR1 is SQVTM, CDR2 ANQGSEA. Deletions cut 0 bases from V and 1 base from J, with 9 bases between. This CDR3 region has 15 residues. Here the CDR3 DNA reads TGCAGCGTTGAAGATACCAGATTGAACACCGGGGAGCTGTTTTTT. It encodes CSVEDTRLNTGELFF.

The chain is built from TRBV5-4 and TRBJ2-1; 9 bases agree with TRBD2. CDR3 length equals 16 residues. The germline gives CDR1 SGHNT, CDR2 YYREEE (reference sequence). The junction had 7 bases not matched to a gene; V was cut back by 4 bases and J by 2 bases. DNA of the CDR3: TGTGCCAGCAGCCGAACTAGCGGGCAGACCTACAATGAGCAGTTCTTC. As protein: CASSRTSGQTYNEQFF.

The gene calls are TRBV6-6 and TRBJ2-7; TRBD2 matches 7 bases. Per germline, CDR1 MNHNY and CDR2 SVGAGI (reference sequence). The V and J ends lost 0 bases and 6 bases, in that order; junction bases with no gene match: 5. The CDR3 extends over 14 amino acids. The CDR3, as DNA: TGTGCCAGCAGTTACTCCCAGGGAGGGAGCGAGCAGTACTTC. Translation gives CASSYSQGGSEQYF.

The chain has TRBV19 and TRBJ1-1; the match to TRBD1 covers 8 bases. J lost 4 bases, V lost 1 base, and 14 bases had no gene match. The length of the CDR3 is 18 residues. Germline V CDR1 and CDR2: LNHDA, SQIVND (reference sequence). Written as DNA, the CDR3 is TGTGCCAGTAGTATAGGCAGGGGGCGGATCGTAACGGGCACTGAAGCTTTCTTT. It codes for CASSIGRGRIVTGTEAFF.

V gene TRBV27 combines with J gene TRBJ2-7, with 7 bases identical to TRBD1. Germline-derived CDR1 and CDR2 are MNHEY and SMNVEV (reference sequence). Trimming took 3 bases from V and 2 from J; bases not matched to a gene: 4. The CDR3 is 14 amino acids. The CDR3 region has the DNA TGTGCCAGCAGTTTGTCAGGGGGTCCCTACGAGCAGTACTTC. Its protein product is CASSLSGGPYEQYF.

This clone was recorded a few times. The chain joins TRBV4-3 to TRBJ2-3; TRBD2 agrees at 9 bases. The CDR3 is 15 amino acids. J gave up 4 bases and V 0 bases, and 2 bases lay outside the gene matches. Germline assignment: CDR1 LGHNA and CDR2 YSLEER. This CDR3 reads CASSQDLAGSDTQYF. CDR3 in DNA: TGCGCCAGCAGCCAAGATCTAGCGGGGTCAGATACGCAGTATTTT.

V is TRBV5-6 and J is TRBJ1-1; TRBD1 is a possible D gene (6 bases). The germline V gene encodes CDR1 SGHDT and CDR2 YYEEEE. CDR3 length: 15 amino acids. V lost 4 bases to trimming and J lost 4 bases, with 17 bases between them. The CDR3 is CASSRWVGGGTEAFF. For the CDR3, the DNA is TGTGCCAGCAGCCGATGGGTTGGGGGCGGCACTGAAGCTTTCTTT.